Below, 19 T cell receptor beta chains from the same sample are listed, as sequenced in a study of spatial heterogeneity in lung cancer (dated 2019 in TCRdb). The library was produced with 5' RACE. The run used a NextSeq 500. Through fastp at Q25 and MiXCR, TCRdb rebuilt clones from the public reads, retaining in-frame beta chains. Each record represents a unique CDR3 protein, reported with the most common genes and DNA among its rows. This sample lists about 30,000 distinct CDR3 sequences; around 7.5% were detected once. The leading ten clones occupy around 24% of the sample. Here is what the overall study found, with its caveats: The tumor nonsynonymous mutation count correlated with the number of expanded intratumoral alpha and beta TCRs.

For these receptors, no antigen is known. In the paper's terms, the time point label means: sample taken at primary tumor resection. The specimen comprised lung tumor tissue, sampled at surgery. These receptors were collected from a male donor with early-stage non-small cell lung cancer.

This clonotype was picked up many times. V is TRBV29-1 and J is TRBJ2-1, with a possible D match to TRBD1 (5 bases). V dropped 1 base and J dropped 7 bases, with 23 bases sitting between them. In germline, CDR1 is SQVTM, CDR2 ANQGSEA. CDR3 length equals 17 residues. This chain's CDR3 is CSVEGAIDSRAVNEQFF. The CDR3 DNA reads TGCAGCGTTGAAGGTGCCATCGACAGTCGTGCCGTAAATGAGCAGTTCTTC.

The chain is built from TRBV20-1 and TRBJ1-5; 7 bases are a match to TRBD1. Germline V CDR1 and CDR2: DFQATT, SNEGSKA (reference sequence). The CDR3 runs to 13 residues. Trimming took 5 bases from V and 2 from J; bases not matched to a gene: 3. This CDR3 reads CSARQGGNQPQHF. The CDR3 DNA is TGCAGTGCTCGACAGGGAGGCAATCAGCCCCAGCATTTT.

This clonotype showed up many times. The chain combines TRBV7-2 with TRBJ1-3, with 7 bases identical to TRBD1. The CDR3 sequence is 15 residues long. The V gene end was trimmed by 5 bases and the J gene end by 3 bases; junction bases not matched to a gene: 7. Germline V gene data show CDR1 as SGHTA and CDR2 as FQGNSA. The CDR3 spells CASSPHRGHGNTIYF. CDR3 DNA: TGTGCCAGCAGCCCCCACAGGGGTCATGGAAACACCATATATTTT. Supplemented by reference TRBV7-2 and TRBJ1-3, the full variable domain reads GAGVSQSPSNKVTEKGKDVELRCDPISGHTALYWYRQSLGQGLEFLIYFQGNSAPDKSGLPSDRFSAERTGGSVSTLTIQRTQQEDSAVYLCASSPHRGHGNTIYFGEGSWLTVV.

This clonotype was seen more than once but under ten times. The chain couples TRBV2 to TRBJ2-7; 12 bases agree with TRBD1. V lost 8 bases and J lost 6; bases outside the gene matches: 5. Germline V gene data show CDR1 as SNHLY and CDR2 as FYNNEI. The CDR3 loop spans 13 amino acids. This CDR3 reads CASGRDRGLEQYF. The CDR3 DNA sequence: TGTGCCAGCGGCCGGGACAGGGGGCTCGAGCAGTACTTC. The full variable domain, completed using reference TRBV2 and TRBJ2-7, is EPEVTQTPSHQVTQMGQEVILRCVPISNHLYFYWYRQILGQKVEFLVSFYNNEISEKSEIFDDQFSVERPDGSNFTLKIRSTKLEDSAMYFCASGRDRGLEQYFGPGTRLTVT.

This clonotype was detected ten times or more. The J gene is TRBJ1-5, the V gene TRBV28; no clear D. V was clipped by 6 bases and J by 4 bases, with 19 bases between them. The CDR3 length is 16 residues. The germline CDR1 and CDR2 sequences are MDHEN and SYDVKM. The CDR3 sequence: CASSHPVLSPNQPQHF. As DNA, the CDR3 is TGTGCCAGCAGCCACCCGGTACTAAGCCCTAATCAGCCCCAGCATTTT.

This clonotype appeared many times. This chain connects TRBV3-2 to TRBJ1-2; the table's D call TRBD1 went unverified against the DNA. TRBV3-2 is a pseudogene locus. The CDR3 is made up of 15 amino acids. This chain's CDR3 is CASSHRDSTNYGYTF. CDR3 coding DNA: TGTGCCAGCAGCCATAGGGACAGCACTAACTATGGCTACACCTTC.

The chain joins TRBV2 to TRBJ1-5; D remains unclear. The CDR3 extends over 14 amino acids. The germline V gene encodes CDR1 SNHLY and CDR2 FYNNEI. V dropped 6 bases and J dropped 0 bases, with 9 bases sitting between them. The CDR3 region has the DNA TGTGCCAGCAGGGCCTTGTATAGCAATCAGCCCCAGCATTTT. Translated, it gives CASRALYSNQPQHF.

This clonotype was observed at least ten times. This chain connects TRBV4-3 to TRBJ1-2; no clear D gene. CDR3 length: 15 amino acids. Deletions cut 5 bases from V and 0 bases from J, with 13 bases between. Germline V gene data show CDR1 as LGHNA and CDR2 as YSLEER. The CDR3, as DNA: TGCGCCAGCAGCTTAGAACTGAAAGCTAACTATGGCTACACCTTC. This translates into CASSLELKANYGYTF.

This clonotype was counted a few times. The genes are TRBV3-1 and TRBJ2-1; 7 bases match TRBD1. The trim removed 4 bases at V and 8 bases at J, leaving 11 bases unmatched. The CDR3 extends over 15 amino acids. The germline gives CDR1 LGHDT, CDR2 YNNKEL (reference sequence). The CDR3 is CASSLRQGPAYEQFF. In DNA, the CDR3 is TGTGCCAGCAGCCTTCGACAGGGCCCCGCCTATGAGCAGTTCTTC.

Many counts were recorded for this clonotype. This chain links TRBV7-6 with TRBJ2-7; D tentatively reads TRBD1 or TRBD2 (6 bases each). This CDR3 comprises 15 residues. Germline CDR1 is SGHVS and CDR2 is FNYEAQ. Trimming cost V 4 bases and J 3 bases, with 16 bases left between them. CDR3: CASSSSGAPGYEQYF. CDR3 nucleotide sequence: TGTGCCAGCAGCTCCTCGGGGGCCCCCGGCTACGAGCAGTACTTC.

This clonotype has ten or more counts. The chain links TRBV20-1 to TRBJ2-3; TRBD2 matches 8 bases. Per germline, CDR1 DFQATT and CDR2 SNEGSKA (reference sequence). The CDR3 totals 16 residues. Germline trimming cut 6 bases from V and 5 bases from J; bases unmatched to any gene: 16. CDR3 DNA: TGCAGTGCCTCCCAGCGGAGCGGGGGTGGAGGAGATACGCAGTATTTT. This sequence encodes CSASQRSGGGGDTQYF.

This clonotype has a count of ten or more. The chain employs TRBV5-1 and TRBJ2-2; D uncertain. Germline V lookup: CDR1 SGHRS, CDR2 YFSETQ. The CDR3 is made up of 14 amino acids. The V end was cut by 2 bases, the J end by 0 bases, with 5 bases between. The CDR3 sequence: CASSFNSNTGELFF. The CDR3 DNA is TGCGCCAGCAGCTTCAACTCGAACACCGGGGAGCTGTTTTTT.

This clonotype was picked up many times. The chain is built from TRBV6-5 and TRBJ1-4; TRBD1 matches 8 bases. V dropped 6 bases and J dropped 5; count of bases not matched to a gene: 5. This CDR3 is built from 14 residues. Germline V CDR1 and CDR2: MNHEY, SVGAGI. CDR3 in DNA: TGTGCCAGCAGGTTGACAGGGGCGAATGAAAAACTGTTTTTT. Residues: CASRLTGANEKLFF.

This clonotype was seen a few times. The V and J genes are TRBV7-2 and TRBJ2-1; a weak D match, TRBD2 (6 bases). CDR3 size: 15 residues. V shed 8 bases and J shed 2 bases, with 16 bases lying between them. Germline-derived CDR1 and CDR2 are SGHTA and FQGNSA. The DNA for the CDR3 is TGTGCCAGCTTAAGGGGTGTAGCGGCCTACAATGAGCAGTTCTTC. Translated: CASLRGVAAYNEQFF. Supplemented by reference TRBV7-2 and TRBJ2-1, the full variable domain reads GAGVSQSPSNKVTEKGKDVELRCDPISGHTALYWYRQSLGQGLEFLIYFQGNSAPDKSGLPSDRFSAERTGGSVSTLTIQRTQQEDSAVYLCASLRGVAAYNEQFFGPGTRLTVL.

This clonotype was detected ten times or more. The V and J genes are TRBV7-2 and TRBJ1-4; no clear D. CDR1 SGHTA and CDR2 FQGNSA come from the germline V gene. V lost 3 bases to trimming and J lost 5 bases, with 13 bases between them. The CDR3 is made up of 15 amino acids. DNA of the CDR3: TGTGCCAGCAGCTTGAATCTCGGAGGGAATGAAAAACTGTTTTTT. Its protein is CASSLNLGGNEKLFF.

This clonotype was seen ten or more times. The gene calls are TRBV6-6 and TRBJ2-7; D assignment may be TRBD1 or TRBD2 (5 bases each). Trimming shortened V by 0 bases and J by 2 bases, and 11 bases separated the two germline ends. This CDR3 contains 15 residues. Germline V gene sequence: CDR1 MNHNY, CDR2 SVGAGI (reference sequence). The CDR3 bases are TGTGCCAGCAGTTACTCCGGGACGTCCACCTACGAGCAGTACTTC. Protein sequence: CASSYSGTSTYEQYF.

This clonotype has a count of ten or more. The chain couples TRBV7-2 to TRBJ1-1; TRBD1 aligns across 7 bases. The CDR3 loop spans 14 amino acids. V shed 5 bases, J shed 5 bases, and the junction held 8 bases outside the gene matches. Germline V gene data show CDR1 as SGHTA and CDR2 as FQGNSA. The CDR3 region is CASSATLQGTEAFF. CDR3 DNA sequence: TGTGCCAGCAGCGCAACCCTACAGGGGACTGAAGCTTTCTTT.

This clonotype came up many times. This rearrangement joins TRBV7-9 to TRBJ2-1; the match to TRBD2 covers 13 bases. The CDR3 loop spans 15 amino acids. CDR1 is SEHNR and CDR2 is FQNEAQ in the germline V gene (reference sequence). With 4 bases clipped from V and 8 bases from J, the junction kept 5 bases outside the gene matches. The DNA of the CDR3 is TGTGCCAGCAGCTCCAGACTAGCGGGGGGCTATGAGCAGTTCTTC. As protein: CASSSRLAGGYEQFF.

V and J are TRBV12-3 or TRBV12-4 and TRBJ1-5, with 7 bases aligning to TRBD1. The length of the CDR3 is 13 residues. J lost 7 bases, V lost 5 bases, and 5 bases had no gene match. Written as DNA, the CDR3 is TGTGCCAGCAGTACCCAGACAGGGCAGCCCCAGCATTTT. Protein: CASSTQTGQPQHF.